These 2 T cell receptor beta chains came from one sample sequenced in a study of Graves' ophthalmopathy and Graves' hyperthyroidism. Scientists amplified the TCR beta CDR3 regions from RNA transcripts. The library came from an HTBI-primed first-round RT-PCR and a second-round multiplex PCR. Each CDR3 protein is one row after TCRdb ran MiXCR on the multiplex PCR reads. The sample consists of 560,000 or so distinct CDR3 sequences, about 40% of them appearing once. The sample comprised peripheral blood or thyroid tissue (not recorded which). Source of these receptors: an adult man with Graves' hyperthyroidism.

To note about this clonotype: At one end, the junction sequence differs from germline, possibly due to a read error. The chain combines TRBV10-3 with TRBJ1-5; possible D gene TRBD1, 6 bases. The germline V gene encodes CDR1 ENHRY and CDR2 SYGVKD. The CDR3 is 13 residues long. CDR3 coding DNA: TGCGCCATCCGAAGGGGGAACCATCAGCCCCAGCATTTT. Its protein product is CAIRRGNHQPQHF.

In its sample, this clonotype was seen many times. CDR3 in amino acids: CSARAPDRSGNTIYF. The CDR3 DNA reads as TGCAGTGCTAGAGCCCCGGACAGGTCTGGAAACACCATATATTTT. This chain links TRBV20-1 with TRBJ1-3; TRBD1 aligns across 7 bases. Germline-derived CDR1 and CDR2 are DFQATT and SNEGSKA (reference sequence). The CDR3 contains 15 residues. V lost 1 base to trimming and J lost 1 base; unmatched junction nucleotides: 4.